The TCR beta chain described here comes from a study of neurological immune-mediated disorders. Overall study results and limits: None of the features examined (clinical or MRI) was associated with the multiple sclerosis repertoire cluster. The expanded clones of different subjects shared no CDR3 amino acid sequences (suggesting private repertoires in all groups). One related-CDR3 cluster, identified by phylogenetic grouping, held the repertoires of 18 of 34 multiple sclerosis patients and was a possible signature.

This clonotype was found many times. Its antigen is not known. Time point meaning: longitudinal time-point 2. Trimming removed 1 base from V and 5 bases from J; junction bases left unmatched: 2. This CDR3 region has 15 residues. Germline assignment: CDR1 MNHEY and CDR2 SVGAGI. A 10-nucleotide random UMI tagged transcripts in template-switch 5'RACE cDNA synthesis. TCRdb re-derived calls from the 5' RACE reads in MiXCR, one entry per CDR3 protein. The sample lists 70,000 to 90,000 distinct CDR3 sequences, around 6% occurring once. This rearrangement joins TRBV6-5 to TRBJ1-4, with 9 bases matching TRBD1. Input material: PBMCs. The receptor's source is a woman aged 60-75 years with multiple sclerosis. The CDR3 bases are TGTGCCAGCAGTTACTTCGGGACAGGGAATGAAAAACTGTTTTTT. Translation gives CASSYFGTGNEKLFF.